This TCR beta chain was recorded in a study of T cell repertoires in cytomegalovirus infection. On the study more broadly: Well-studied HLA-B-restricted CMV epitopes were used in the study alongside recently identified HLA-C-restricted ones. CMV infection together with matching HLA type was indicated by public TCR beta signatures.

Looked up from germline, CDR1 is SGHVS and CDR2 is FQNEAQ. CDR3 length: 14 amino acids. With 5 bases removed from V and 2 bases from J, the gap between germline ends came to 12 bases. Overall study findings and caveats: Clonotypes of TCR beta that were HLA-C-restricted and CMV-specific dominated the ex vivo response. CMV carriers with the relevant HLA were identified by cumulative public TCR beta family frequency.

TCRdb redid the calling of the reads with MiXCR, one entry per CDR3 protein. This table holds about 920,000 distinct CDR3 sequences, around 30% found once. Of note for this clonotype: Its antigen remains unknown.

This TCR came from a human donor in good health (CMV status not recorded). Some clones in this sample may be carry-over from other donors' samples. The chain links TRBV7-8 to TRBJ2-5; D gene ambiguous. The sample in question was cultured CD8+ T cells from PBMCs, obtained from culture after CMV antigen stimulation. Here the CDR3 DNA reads TGTGCCAGCAGCCCCCGACGGCTACAAGAGACCCAGTACTTC. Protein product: CASSPRRLQETQYF.